This TCR beta chain appears in the sequencing data of a study of regulatory T cells. Comments on this clone: Its antigen is unidentified.

Amplification used 52 TRBV primers and 13 TRBJ primers. Clones were sequenced by immunoSEQ multiplex PCR, and TCRdb holds only the in-frame ones, with some missing. The sample has 30,000 to 40,000 clones; 75% to 90% are singletons. General study findings and limits: Hydrophobic residues at CDR3 positions 6 and 7 were enriched in conventional CD4+ T cells of CD3G-deficient patients.

The CDR3 consists of 14 residues. Germline-derived CDR1 and CDR2 are MDHEN and SYDVKM. V was pared by 3 bases and J by 0 bases, with 9 bases between. Specimen: conventional CD4+ T cells sorted from blood. The receptor's source is a person aged 18 to 30 with CD3G deficiency. The rearrangement joins TRBV28 to TRBJ2-7; perhaps TRBD2 as D (5 bases). Here the CDR3 reads CASSFGADSYEQYF. The CDR3 bases are TGTGCCAGCAGTTTCGGAGCGGACTCCTACGAGCAGTACTTC.